One sample yielded the 21 T cell receptor beta chains listed below, sequenced in a study of blood T cell repertoires in COVID-19. Libraries were prepared by immunoSEQ multiplex PCR; TCRdb keeps only in-frame clonotypes and omits some of them. The repertoire includes fewer than 200,000 clones, around 87% of them detected once, and 2.5% sits in the top ten. The sequencing input was peripheral blood. The receptors come from a man aged 40-55 years with active or convalescent COVID-19.

The V gene is TRBV18, the J gene TRBJ1-1; no firm D call. This CDR3 region has 13 residues. Trimming took off 1 base at V and 6 bases at J, with 9 bases between the two ends. The germline V gene encodes CDR1 KGHSH and CDR2 LQKENI. For the CDR3, the DNA is TGTGCCAGCTCACCACTACTACGGGCTGAAGCTTTCTTT. Translation: CASSPLLRAEAFF.

The chain combines TRBV6-5 with TRBJ1-4; D is possibly TRBD1 (6 bases). This CDR3 has 14 amino acids. Germline assignment: CDR1 MNHEY and CDR2 SVGAGI. V lost 7 bases to trimming and J lost 4 bases, with 13 bases between them. CDR3 protein: CASTRTADNEKLFF. For the CDR3, the DNA is TGTGCCAGCACTAGGACAGCGGATAATGAAAAACTGTTTTTT.

The chain couples TRBV11-2 to TRBJ1-3; D gene ambiguous. The V end lost 1 base, the J end lost 4 bases, and 8 bases lay between the germline ends. The germline gives CDR1 SGHAT, CDR2 FQNNGV. The CDR3 spans 14 residues. The CDR3 DNA follows: TGTGCCAGCAGCTTAGGGCCGGGAGGAAACACCATATATTTT. This translates into CASSLGPGGNTIYF. Drawing the rest from reference TRBV11-2 and TRBJ1-3, the complete variable domain is EAGVAQSPRYKIIEKRQSVAFWCNPISGHATLYWYQQILGQGPKLLIQFQNNGVVDDSQLPKDRFSAERLKGVDSTLKIQPAKLEDSAVYLCASSLGPGGNTIYFGEGSWLTVV.

The chain's CDR3 is CASSPRMRDTIYF. CDR3 sequence (DNA): TGCGCCAGCAGCCCTCGGATGAGGGACACCATATATTTT. The chain uses TRBV4-3 and TRBJ1-3, with unresolved D. Germline CDR1 LGHNA, CDR2 YSLEER. This CDR3 contains 13 residues. V lost 4 bases and J 8 bases, leaving 12 bases between the germline ends.

V gene TRBV9 combines with J gene TRBJ1-2, with D possibly TRBD1 on 5 matching bases. The CDR3 has 13 residues. From germline, CDR1 is SGDLS and CDR2 YYNGEE. V lost 4 bases and J lost 5, with 12 bases in between. The CDR3 sequence is CASSSRQLYGYTF. The CDR3 nucleotides are TGTGCCAGCAGCTCTCGACAGTTATATGGCTACACCTTC. Filled out from reference TRBV9 and TRBJ1-2, the complete variable domain reads DSGVTQTPKHLITATGQRVTLRCSPRSGDLSVYWYQQSLDQGLQFLIQYYNGEERAKGNILERFSAQQFPDLHSELNLSSLELGDSALYFCASSSRQLYGYTFGSGTRLTVV.

The chain couples TRBV4-3 to TRBJ1-2, with TRBD1 matching over 7 bases. This CDR3 contains 19 residues. J was trimmed by 8 bases and V by 0 bases; bases with no gene match: 21. Germline V gives CDR1 LGHNA, CDR2 YSLEER. The CDR3 nucleotides read TGCGCCAGCAGCCAAGATCGTTTTAGGGGAAAGGGGGCCCGCGAAGGCTACACCTTC. It yields the protein CASSQDRFRGKGAREGYTF.

This clone was recorded only once. The V gene is TRBV7-6, the J gene TRBJ2-7; TRBD2 might be the D (6 bases). CDR3 length equals 16 residues. Trimming pared 0 bases from V and 5 bases from J, leaving 17 bases between. Germline lookup yields CDR1 SGHVS and CDR2 FNYEAQ. CDR3 in DNA: TGTGCCAGCAGCTTAGCGACTACCACTAGCTCGAACGAGCAGTACTTC. Its protein is CASSLATTTSSNEQYF.

V and J are TRBV9 and TRBJ2-2; 7 nucleotides align to TRBD1. Germline lookup yields CDR1 SGDLS and CDR2 YYNGEE. The J segment lost 4 bases and the V segment lost 0 bases, leaving 3 bases of the junction unmatched. This CDR3 comprises 15 residues. CDR3 in DNA: TGTGCCAGCAGCGTAGAAGGGACAGCCACCGGGGAGCTGTTTTTT. Translating gives CASSVEGTATGELFF.

This chain uses TRBV15 with TRBJ1-5, with 8 positions matching TRBD1. Trimming at V came to 3 bases and at J to 2 bases, leaving 6 bases not matched to a gene. The CDR3 consists of 16 residues. Germline assignment: CDR1 LNHNV and CDR2 YYDKDF (reference sequence). CDR3 nucleotides: TGTGCCACCAGCAGGGGCCAGACAGGGGGCAATCAGCCCCAGCATTTT. Residues: CATSRGQTGGNQPQHF.

The V and J genes are TRBV24-1 and TRBJ2-1; 9 positions match TRBD2. Germline CDR1 KGHDR, CDR2 SFDVKD. The CDR3 has 17 amino acids. After removal of 3 bases from V and 6 bases from J, the junction contained 11 bases not matched to a gene. CDR3 protein: CATSDNSAGGPVNEQFF. CDR3 bases: TGTGCCACCAGTGATAATTCCGCGGGGGGGCCGGTCAATGAGCAGTTCTTC.

Only one count was recorded for this clone. The CDR3 sequence is CSVAEGAYEQYF. The CDR3 DNA sequence: TGCAGCGTCGCGGAAGGGGCCTACGAGCAGTACTTC. The rearrangement uses TRBV29-1 and TRBJ2-7; perhaps TRBD1 as D (5 bases). The V end lost 6 bases, the J end lost 2 bases, and 11 bases lay between the germline ends. Germline CDR1 and CDR2: SQVTM and ANQGSEA. CDR3 length: 12 amino acids.

This clone was detected once. The chain combines TRBV30 with TRBJ2-5, with TRBD2 identical over 7 bases. J gave up 4 bases and V 0 bases, and 11 bases lay outside the gene matches. Germline values: CDR1 GTSNPN, CDR2 SVGIG (reference sequence). The CDR3 has 16 residues. The CDR3 DNA reads TGTGCCTGGAGTGTAGGGAGGGGTGTTAGGGTAGAGACCCAGTACTTC. Amino acid sequence: CAWSVGRGVRVETQYF.

The V and J genes are TRBV2 and TRBJ1-1; 11 bases align to TRBD1. CDR3 length: 14 residues. Germline V CDR1 and CDR2: SNHLY, FYNNEI. Trimming removed 8 bases from V and 4 bases from J; junction bases left unmatched: 6. CDR3 region: CASSGTGGSTEAFF. The CDR3 DNA sequence: TGTGCCAGCTCGGGGACAGGGGGAAGCACTGAAGCTTTCTTT.

This clone appeared a few times. The chain carries TRBV10-3 and TRBJ1-2, with D unresolved. The CDR3 is 13 residues long. Trimming shortened V by 2 bases and J by 4 bases, and 8 bases separated the two germline ends. The germline V gene encodes CDR1 ENHRY and CDR2 SYGVKD. The CDR3 nucleotides are TGTGCCATCAGTGAGCGTGGGCTCTATGGCTACACCTTC. The encoded protein is CAISERGLYGYTF.

V and J are TRBV18 and TRBJ2-3, with unresolved D. This CDR3 spans 16 amino acids. V dropped 5 bases and J dropped 0 bases, with 15 bases sitting between them. Germline CDR1 is KGHSH and CDR2 is LQKENI. The CDR3 sequence: CASSSSSGASTDTQYF. In DNA form, the CDR3 reads TGTGCCAGCTCATCCTCCTCTGGAGCGAGCACAGATACGCAGTATTTT. The full variable domain, in which reference TRBV18 and TRBJ2-3 provide the parts outside the CDR3, is NAGVMQNPRHLVRRRGQEARLRCSPMKGHSHVYWYRQLPEEGLKFMVYLQKENIIDESGMPKERFSAEFPKEGPSILRIQQVVRGDSAAYFCASSSSSGASTDTQYFGPGTRLTVL.

In its sample, this clone was seen once. The gene calls are TRBV5-6 and TRBJ2-3; 7 bases fit TRBD1. This CDR3 is built from 13 residues. J gave up 5 bases and V 2 bases, and 2 bases lay outside the gene matches. In germline, CDR1 is SGHDT, CDR2 YYEEEE. DNA of the CDR3: TGTGCCAGCAGCTTACAGGGGATAGATACGCAGTATTTT. Encoded protein: CASSLQGIDTQYF.

This rearrangement joins TRBV29-1 to TRBJ1-4; TRBD1 agrees at 8 bases. This CDR3 comprises 15 residues. Germline V lookup: CDR1 SQVTM, CDR2 ANQGSEA. The J segment lost 8 bases and the V segment lost 7 bases, leaving 15 bases of the junction unmatched. Written as DNA, the CDR3 is TGCAGCGCGGCCGACTCACAGGGACAGGAGGAAAAACTGTTTTTT. This encodes CSAADSQGQEEKLFF. Based on the CDR3 plus reference TRBV29-1 and TRBJ1-4, the full variable domain is SAVISQKPSRDICQRGTSLTIQCQVDSQVTMMFWYRQQPGQSLTLIATANQGSEATYESGFVIDKFPISRPNLTFSTLTVSNMSPEDSSIYLCSAADSQGQEEKLFFGSGTQLSVL.

V and J are TRBV18 and TRBJ2-4; 7 bases are shared with TRBD1. V dropped 2 bases and J dropped 7; count of bases not matched to a gene: 8. CDR1 and CDR2 (germline): KGHSH, LQKENI. The CDR3 runs 15 residues. In nucleotides, the CDR3 is TGTGCCAGCTCACCAACAGGGGACGGGTGGAACATTCAGTACTTC. It translates to CASSPTGDGWNIQYF.

The chain joins TRBV3-1 (or the pseudogene TRBV3-2) to TRBJ1-2; D gene unclear. Germline values: CDR1 LGHDT, CDR2 YNNKEL (reference sequence). V was pared by 1 base and J by 8 bases, with 11 bases between. The length of the CDR3 is 13 residues. The CDR3 region is CASSQAAAGGYTF. The CDR3 coding sequence is TGTGCCAGCAGCCAAGCTGCAGCGGGAGGCTACACCTTC.

The genes are TRBV11-2 and TRBJ2-7; 10 nucleotides line up with TRBD1. CDR1 and CDR2 (germline): SGHAT, FQNNGV. CDR3 length: 15 residues. The V gene end was trimmed by 2 bases and the J gene end by 2 bases; junction bases not matched to a gene: 3. CDR3 DNA sequence: TGTGCCAGCAGCTTACAGACAGGGGGCCCCTACGAGCAGTACTTC. This gives the protein CASSLQTGGPYEQYF.

In its sample, this clone was seen once. This chain connects TRBV25-1 to TRBJ1-3; D unresolved. The CDR3 totals 14 residues. V dropped 3 bases and J dropped 5 bases, with 11 bases sitting between them. Germline V gene lookup returns CDR1 MGHDK and CDR2 SYGVNS. As DNA, the CDR3 is TGTGCCAGCAGTGATCGCCCAGGCAGAAACACCATATATTTT. Its translation: CASSDRPGRNTIYF.